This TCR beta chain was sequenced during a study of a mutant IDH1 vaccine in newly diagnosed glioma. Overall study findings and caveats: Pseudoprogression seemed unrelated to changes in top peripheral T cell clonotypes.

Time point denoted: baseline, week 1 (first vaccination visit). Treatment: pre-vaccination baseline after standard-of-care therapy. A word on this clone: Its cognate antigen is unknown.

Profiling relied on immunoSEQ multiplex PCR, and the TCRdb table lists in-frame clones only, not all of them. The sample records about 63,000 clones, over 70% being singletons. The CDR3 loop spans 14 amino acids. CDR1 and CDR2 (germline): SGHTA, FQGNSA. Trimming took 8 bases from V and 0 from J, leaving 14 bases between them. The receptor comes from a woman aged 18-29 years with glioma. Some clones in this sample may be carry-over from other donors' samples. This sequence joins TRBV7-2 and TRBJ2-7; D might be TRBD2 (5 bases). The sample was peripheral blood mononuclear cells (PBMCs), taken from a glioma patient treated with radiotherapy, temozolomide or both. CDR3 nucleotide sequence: TGTGCCAGCGCCCGGCCGGGAAGCTCCTACGAGCAGTACTTC. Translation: CASARPGSSYEQYF.